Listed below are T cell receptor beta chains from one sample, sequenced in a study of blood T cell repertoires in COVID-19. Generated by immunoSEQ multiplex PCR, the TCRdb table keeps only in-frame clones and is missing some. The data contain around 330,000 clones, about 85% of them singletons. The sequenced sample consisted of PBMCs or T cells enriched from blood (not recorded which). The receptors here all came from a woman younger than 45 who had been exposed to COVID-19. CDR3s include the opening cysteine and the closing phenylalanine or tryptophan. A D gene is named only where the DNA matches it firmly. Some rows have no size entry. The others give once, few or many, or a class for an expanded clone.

CDR3aa: CAWSVGSGSGDEQYF
CDR3nt: TGTGCCTGGAGTGTAGGTTCCGGTTCAGGGGACGAGCAGTACTTC
d_gene: -
j_gene: TRBJ2-7
abundance: -
len: 15
v_gene: TRBV30

CDR3aa: CAISRQGADEKLFF
CDR3nt: TGTGCCATCAGTAGACAGGGTGCAGATGAAAAACTGTTTTTT
d_gene: TRBD1
j_gene: TRBJ1-4
abundance: -
len: 14
v_gene: TRBV10-3

CDR3aa: CASSPQAGTDQPQHF
CDR3nt: TGTGCCAGCAGCCCCCAGGCAGGGACAGATCAGCCCCAGCATTTT
d_gene: TRBD1
j_gene: TRBJ1-5
abundance: -
len: 15
v_gene: TRBV28

CDR3aa: CASSGIGGVGDTQYF
CDR3nt: TGTGCCAGCAGCGGTATCGGCGGGGTGGGAGATACGCAGTATTTT
d_gene: -
j_gene: TRBJ2-3
abundance: -
len: 15
v_gene: TRBV7-2

CDR3aa: CASRPRNTATNEKLFF
CDR3nt: TGCGCCAGCAGGCCCAGGAACACCGCAACTAATGAAAAACTGTTTTTT
d_gene: -
j_gene: TRBJ1-4
abundance: -
len: 16
v_gene: TRBV5-1

CDR3aa: CASSYEGGRGETQYF
CDR3nt: TGTGCCAGCAGTTACGAAGGAGGGCGGGGAGAGACCCAGTACTTC
d_gene: -
j_gene: TRBJ2-5
abundance: many
len: 15
v_gene: TRBV6-6

CDR3aa: CASSLNYDEQYF
CDR3nt: TGCGCCAGCAGCTTAAACTACGACGAGCAGTACTTC
d_gene: -
j_gene: TRBJ2-7
abundance: -
len: 12
v_gene: TRBV5-1

CDR3aa: CASSYRNRGKNTIYF
CDR3nt: TGTGCCAGCAGTTACCGTAACAGGGGAAAAAACACCATATATTTT
d_gene: TRBD1
j_gene: TRBJ1-3
abundance: -
len: 15
v_gene: TRBV6-5

CDR3aa: CASSSMTGEETQYF
CDR3nt: TGCGCCAGCAGCTCGATGACAGGGGAAGAGACCCAGTACTTC
d_gene: TRBD1
j_gene: TRBJ2-5
abundance: -
len: 14
v_gene: TRBV5-1

CDR3aa: CASSEGLVFETQYF
CDR3nt: TGTGCCAGCAGTGAGGGACTAGTCTTCGAGACCCAGTACTTC
d_gene: TRBD2
j_gene: TRBJ2-5
abundance: few
len: 14
v_gene: TRBV2

CDR3aa: CASSERGARDGYTF
CDR3nt: TGTGCCAGCAGTGAACGGGGGGCGCGAGATGGCTACACCTTC
d_gene: -
j_gene: TRBJ1-2
abundance: few
len: 14
v_gene: TRBV6-1

CDR3aa: CASSLGLAGLNEQFF
CDR3nt: TGTGCCAGCAGCTTAGGACTAGCGGGACTCAATGAGCAGTTCTTC
d_gene: TRBD2
j_gene: TRBJ2-1
abundance: -
len: 15
v_gene: TRBV3-1/TRBV3-2

CDR3aa: CSASRGQGNSPLHF
CDR3nt: TGCAGTGCTAGTAGGGGACAGGGTAATTCACCCCTCCACTTT
d_gene: TRBD1
j_gene: TRBJ1-6
abundance: -
len: 14
v_gene: TRBV20-1

CDR3aa: CATSSGTSGSSDEQYF
CDR3nt: TGTGCCACCAGTTCCGGGACTAGCGGGAGCAGCGACGAGCAGTACTTC
d_gene: TRBD2
j_gene: TRBJ2-7
abundance: -
len: 16
v_gene: TRBV15

CDR3aa: CASSLGQGGYNEQFF
CDR3nt: TGTGCCAGCAGCCTGGGACAGGGGGGCTACAATGAGCAGTTCTTC
d_gene: TRBD1
j_gene: TRBJ2-1
abundance: -
len: 15
v_gene: TRBV2

CDR3aa: CASSLSSGARETQYF
CDR3nt: TGTGCCAGCAGCTTATCCAGCGGGGCCAGGGAGACCCAGTACTTC
d_gene: TRBD2
j_gene: TRBJ2-5
abundance: -
len: 15
v_gene: TRBV7-3

CDR3aa: CASSVIPPDTQYF
CDR3nt: TGTGCCAGCAGCGTAATCCCTCCAGATACGCAGTATTTT
d_gene: -
j_gene: TRBJ2-3
abundance: -
len: 13
v_gene: TRBV9

CDR3aa: CASSGGQGYEKLFF
CDR3nt: TGTGCCAGCAGTGGGGGACAGGGATACGAAAAACTGTTTTTT
d_gene: TRBD1
j_gene: TRBJ1-4
abundance: -
len: 14
v_gene: TRBV28

CDR3aa: CASTSQRGQTEAFF
CDR3nt: TGTGCCAGCACCTCACAAAGAGGGCAGACTGAAGCTTTCTTT
d_gene: -
j_gene: TRBJ1-1
abundance: -
len: 14
v_gene: TRBV7-2

CDR3aa: CASSSLPKTSGSRNEQFF
CDR3nt: TGTGCCAGCAGTTCCCTCCCCAAGACTAGCGGGAGTCGAAATGAGCAGTTCTTC
d_gene: TRBD2
j_gene: TRBJ2-1
abundance: few
len: 18
v_gene: TRBV6-2/TRBV6-3

CDR3aa: CASGLVLAGGRRLYEQYF
CDR3nt: TGTGCTAGTGGTTTGGTGCTAGCGGGGGGTCGCAGACTCTACGAGCAGTACTTC
d_gene: TRBD2
j_gene: TRBJ2-7
abundance: -
len: 18
v_gene: TRBV12-5

CDR3aa: CASSRTGGFPSSGNTIYF
CDR3nt: TGTGCCAGCAGCCGGACAGGGGGCTTTCCATCCTCTGGAAACACCATATATTTT
d_gene: TRBD1
j_gene: TRBJ1-3
abundance: -
len: 18
v_gene: TRBV2

CDR3aa: CASSVVPTSGRSVTGELFF
CDR3nt: TGTGCCAGCAGCGTAGTTCCGACTAGCGGGAGGTCAGTGACCGGGGAGCTGTTTTTT
d_gene: TRBD2
j_gene: TRBJ2-2
abundance: -
len: 19
v_gene: TRBV9

CDR3aa: CASSLLQGLGGYTF
CDR3nt: TGTGCCAGCAGCTTGTTACAGGGGTTAGGAGGCTACACCTTC
d_gene: TRBD1
j_gene: TRBJ1-2
abundance: -
len: 14
v_gene: TRBV7-9

CDR3aa: CASSQVTGSNEQYF
CDR3nt: TGTGCCAGCAGCCAAGTAACAGGGAGTAACGAGCAGTACTTC
d_gene: -
j_gene: TRBJ2-7
abundance: -
len: 14
v_gene: TRBV14

CDR3aa: CASSPRGTYGYTF
CDR3nt: TGTGCCAGCAGCCCCCGGGGAACCTATGGCTACACCTTC
d_gene: -
j_gene: TRBJ1-2
abundance: -
len: 13
v_gene: TRBV7-6

CDR3aa: CASSPKLGTSGINEQFF
CDR3nt: TGTGCCAGCAGCCCCAAACTTGGGACTAGCGGGATTAATGAGCAGTTCTTC
d_gene: TRBD2
j_gene: TRBJ2-1
abundance: -
len: 17
v_gene: TRBV14

CDR3aa: CATSDARGGPGELFF
CDR3nt: TGTGCCACCAGTGATGCCCGAGGAGGTCCCGGGGAGCTGTTTTTT
d_gene: -
j_gene: TRBJ2-2
abundance: -
len: 15
v_gene: TRBV24-1

CDR3aa: CASSLGTGPYEQYF
CDR3nt: TGTGCCAGCAGTTTGGGGACAGGGCCCTACGAGCAGTACTTC
d_gene: TRBD1
j_gene: TRBJ2-7
abundance: -
len: 14
v_gene: TRBV27

CDR3aa: CASSQTGTGYAEAFF
CDR3nt: TGTGCCAGCAGCCAGACCGGGACAGGGTACGCTGAAGCTTTCTTT
d_gene: TRBD1
j_gene: TRBJ1-1
abundance: once
len: 15
v_gene: TRBV11-1

CDR3aa: CASSPQAVVPGGLAEAFF
CDR3nt: TGTGCCAGCAGCCCCCAGGCGGTAGTGCCAGGGGGCTTGGCTGAAGCTTTCTTT
d_gene: TRBD1
j_gene: TRBJ1-1
abundance: -
len: 18
v_gene: TRBV7-3

CDR3aa: CASSPGQTYEQYF
CDR3nt: TGTGCCAGCAGCCCGGGACAGACCTACGAGCAGTACTTC
d_gene: TRBD1
j_gene: TRBJ2-7
abundance: -
len: 13
v_gene: TRBV9

CDR3aa: CASSPYFASGSYNEQFF
CDR3nt: TGTGCCAGCAGTCCTTATTTTGCTAGCGGATCCTACAATGAGCAGTTCTTC
d_gene: TRBD2
j_gene: TRBJ2-1
abundance: -
len: 17
v_gene: TRBV27

CDR3aa: CASSQQAFSGANVLTF
CDR3nt: TGTGCCAGCAGTCAACAGGCTTTCTCTGGGGCCAACGTCCTGACTTTC
d_gene: -
j_gene: TRBJ2-6
abundance: -
len: 16
v_gene: TRBV28

CDR3aa: CASSQGAASGGAETQYF
CDR3nt: TGCGCCAGCAGCCAAGGAGCGGCTAGCGGGGGGGCGGAGACCCAGTACTTC
d_gene: TRBD2
j_gene: TRBJ2-5
abundance: -
len: 17
v_gene: TRBV4-1

CDR3aa: CASSRRDRGGYGYTF
CDR3nt: TGCGCCAGCAGCCGGCGGGACAGGGGCGGCTATGGCTACACCTTC
d_gene: TRBD1
j_gene: TRBJ1-2
abundance: -
len: 15
v_gene: TRBV4-3

CDR3aa: CASSIGLEQFF
CDR3nt: TGTGCCAGTAGTATCGGACTAGAGCAGTTCTTC
d_gene: -
j_gene: TRBJ2-1
abundance: few
len: 11
v_gene: TRBV19

CDR3aa: CASRNRGPQFF
CDR3nt: TGTGCCAGCAGAAACAGGGGGCCACAGTTCTTC
d_gene: TRBD1
j_gene: TRBJ2-1
abundance: -
len: 11
v_gene: TRBV27

CDR3aa: CASSPTGGAGRGELFF
CDR3nt: TGTGCCAGCAGTCCGACAGGGGGAGCCGGCCGCGGGGAGCTGTTTTTT
d_gene: TRBD1
j_gene: TRBJ2-2
abundance: few
len: 16
v_gene: TRBV3-1/TRBV3-2

CDR3aa: CASRPLRSSNIQYF
CDR3nt: TGTGCCAGCCGGCCCCTCAGGTCCTCAAACATTCAGTACTTC
d_gene: -
j_gene: TRBJ2-4
abundance: -
len: 14
v_gene: TRBV11-2

CDR3aa: CASSLQNEQFF
CDR3nt: TGTGCCAGCAGTTTACAGAATGAGCAGTTCTTC
d_gene: -
j_gene: TRBJ2-1
abundance: -
len: 11
v_gene: TRBV2

CDR3aa: CASSFGPPYEQYF
CDR3nt: TGTGCCAGCAGTTTTGGCCCCCCCTACGAGCAGTACTTC
d_gene: -
j_gene: TRBJ2-7
abundance: -
len: 13
v_gene: TRBV6-5

CDR3aa: CASSLVDNEQFF
CDR3nt: TGTGCCAGCAGCTTGGTAGACAATGAGCAGTTCTTC
d_gene: -
j_gene: TRBJ2-1
abundance: few
len: 12
v_gene: TRBV5-5

CDR3aa: CASSHNRGSGNTIYF
CDR3nt: TGCGCCAGCAGCCACAACAGGGGATCTGGAAACACCATATATTTT
d_gene: TRBD1
j_gene: TRBJ1-3
abundance: -
len: 15
v_gene: TRBV5-1